The 18 T cell receptor beta chains in this list originate from one sample, sequenced in a study of regulatory T cells in long-lasting Graves disease. Researchers made TCR beta libraries by using iRepertoire HTBI primers and running Arm-PCR on CDR3 regions. One entry per CDR3 protein, called by TCRdb with MiXCR from the multiplex PCR reads. The sample carries under 400,000 distinct CDR3 sequences, roughly a sixth recorded once. Time point described: newly diagnosed GD, antithyroid drugs for less than 3 months. Scientists built the TCR library using RNA that was extracted from PBMCs. These data also featured in a second study, about T cells in Graves' hyperthyroidism and ophthalmopathy.

The starting material was peripheral blood mononuclear cells (PBMCs), obtained at new diagnosis, from a patient treated with antithyroid drugs. The receptors here all came from a man aged 35 to 55 with Graves disease.

This clonotype was seen more than once but under ten times. The V call is TRBV19, the J call TRBJ2-5, with D unresolved. CDR1 is LNHDA, CDR2 SQIVND, per germline (reference sequence). This CDR3 region has 13 residues. Between the trimmed V and J ends, which lost 2 bases and 5 bases, there was a span of 9 bases. The DNA for the CDR3 is TGTGCCAGTAGTATAAGTCGGTACGAGACCCAGTACTTC. Translating gives CASSISRYETQYF.

This clonotype has only a few counts. A much larger clone sits a single nucleotide away, making a read error possible. The rearrangement joins TRBV6-2 or TRBV6-3 to TRBJ1-2, with TRBD1 identical over 7 bases. This CDR3 is 17 amino acids long. Germline V lookup: CDR1 MNHEY, CDR2 SVGEGT. CDR3 amino acids: CAGSYTTGTVQVHGYTF. For the CDR3, the DNA is TGTGCCGGCAGTTACACCACTGGGACAGTCCAGGTCCATGGCTACACCTTC.

This clonotype was counted between two and nine times. A much larger clone is a single base away; this may be a read error. V gene TRBV11-2 combines with J gene TRBJ2-5, with a weak D call TRBD1 (5 bases). The CDR3 extends over 14 amino acids. Per germline, CDR1 SGHAT and CDR2 FQNNGV. CDR3 sequence: CASSAGQVQEAQYF. The CDR3 region has the DNA TGTGCCAGCAGCGCAGGACAAGTCCAAGAGGCCCAGTACTTC.

This clonotype was counted many times. A junction boundary mismatches the germline segment, possibly from a read error. This sequence joins TRBV5-1 and TRBJ1-1, with 9 positions matching TRBD1. Looked up from germline, CDR1 is SGHRS and CDR2 is YFSETQ. The CDR3 contains 15 residues. The CDR3, as DNA: TGTGCCAGCAGCTGGAGGGACAGGGCGAACACTGAAGCTTTCTTT. This sequence encodes CASSWRDRANTEAFF.

This clonotype was observed at least ten times. V usage is TRBV12-3 or TRBV12-4 and J usage is TRBJ1-5, with 10 bases matching TRBD1. The CDR3 consists of 15 residues. V was pared by 6 bases and J by 4 bases, with 6 bases of the junction left unmatched. The CDR3 loop reads CASSWTGGGNQPQHF. In DNA form, the CDR3 reads TGTGCCAGCAGCTGGACAGGGGGAGGGAATCAGCCCCAGCATTTT.

This clonotype has more than one count but fewer than ten. The CDR3 DNA reads as TGCAGTGCTACCTACACAGATACGCAGTATTTT. The encoded protein is CSATYTDTQYF. The chain couples TRBV20-1 to TRBJ2-3; D unclear. CDR3 length equals 11 residues. Germline CDR1 DFQATT, CDR2 SNEGSKA (reference sequence). V lost 4 bases and J 2 bases, leaving 4 bases between the germline ends.

This clonotype was found many times. The chain employs TRBV18 and TRBJ2-7; 8 nucleotides match TRBD1. The CDR3 extends over 14 amino acids. V trimming: 3 bases; J trimming: 2 bases; junction bases outside the gene matches: 3. The germline gives CDR1 KGHSH, CDR2 LQKENI. CDR3 nucleotides: TGTGCCAGCTCACCCAGGGGGCGGCCCTACGAGCAGTACTTC. This encodes CASSPRGRPYEQYF.

The chain uses TRBV10-3 and TRBJ2-3, with TRBD1 identical over 9 bases. Looked up from germline, CDR1 is ENHRY and CDR2 is SYGVKD. The CDR3 covers 13 residues. The CDR3 protein is CASTGTGTDTQYF. CDR3 bases: TGTGCGTCTACCGGGACAGGGACAGATACGCAGTATTTT.

In regard to this clonotype: A much larger clone differs by one base, so this may be a read error. This chain uses TRBV11-2 with TRBJ2-7; D unresolved. The CDR3 has 14 amino acids. V was pared by 3 bases and J by 0 bases, with 9 bases between. Germline V lookup: CDR1 SGHAT, CDR2 FQNNGV. The CDR3 region is CASSLGVSSYEQYF. CDR3 nucleotide sequence: TGTGCCAGCAGCTTGGGCGTTAGCTCCTACGAGCAGTACTTC.

This clonotype was detected ten times or more. This chain connects TRBV7-9 to TRBJ2-3; tentatively, D is TRBD2 (5 bases). The CDR3 is 15 residues long. Trimming removed 2 bases from V and 0 bases from J, with 9 bases in between. CDR1 SEHNR and CDR2 FQNEAQ come from the germline V gene (reference sequence). CDR3 nucleotides: TGTGCCAGCAGCTTAAAACTAGTTAGCACAGATACGCAGTATTTT. Amino acid sequence: CASSLKLVSTDTQYF.

The chain has TRBV10-2 and TRBJ2-2; 7 bases map to TRBD1. The V and J ends lost 7 bases and 6 bases, in that order; junction bases with no gene match: 8. CDR3 length: 14 amino acids. Germline lookup yields CDR1 WSHSY and CDR2 SAAADI. The CDR3 here is CASTKTGSAGELFF. The CDR3 DNA is TGCGCCAGCACCAAGACAGGGAGCGCCGGGGAGCTGTTTTTT.

This clonotype was recorded many times. The chain carries TRBV10-3 and TRBJ2-7, with D tentatively TRBD1 (5 bases). V dropped 9 bases and J dropped 0 bases, with 15 bases sitting between them. The CDR3 consists of 14 residues. Germline loops: CDR1 ENHRY, CDR2 SYGVKD. The CDR3 sequence: CAMAKTASSYEQYF. The CDR3 bases are TGTGCCATGGCTAAGACAGCAAGCTCCTACGAGCAGTACTTC.

At least ten counts were recorded for this clonotype. The V and J genes are TRBV11-2 and TRBJ2-5; a weak D match, TRBD1 (6 bases). Trimming left V 5 bases short and J 0 bases short, with 7 bases between. This CDR3 comprises 13 residues. The germline CDR1 and CDR2 sequences are SGHAT and FQNNGV. CDR3 protein: CASSTGYQETQYF. DNA of the CDR3: TGTGCCAGCAGCACAGGGTACCAAGAGACCCAGTACTTC.

This clonotype has a count of ten or more. The V and J genes are TRBV2 and TRBJ2-5; tentatively, D is TRBD1 or TRBD2 (6 bases each). The CDR3 contains 13 residues. Germline V CDR1 and CDR2: SNHLY, FYNNEI. Trimming took 7 bases from V and 4 from J, leaving 13 bases between them. The CDR3 DNA follows: TGTGCCAGCACCAAGGAGGGGGTAGAGACCCAGTACTTC. Translation gives CASTKEGVETQYF.

The V and J genes are TRBV11-2 and TRBJ2-5, with 10 bases fitting TRBD2. The germline CDR1 and CDR2 sequences are SGHAT and FQNNGV. This CDR3 spans 20 amino acids. The V gene end was trimmed by 2 bases and the J gene end by 7 bases; junction bases not matched to a gene: 22. CDR3 loop: CASSLNRPPRTSGSFGTQYF. The CDR3 DNA reads as TGTGCCAGCAGCTTAAATCGGCCCCCTAGGACTAGCGGATCGTTTGGGACCCAGTACTTC.

This clonotype showed up many times. The V call is TRBV7-2, the J call TRBJ2-3, with 7 bases identical to TRBD2. V dropped 4 bases and J dropped 6; count of bases not matched to a gene: 7. The germline V gene has CDR1 SGHTA and CDR2 FQGNSA. The CDR3 spans 14 residues. CDR3 residues: CASSWGGSRDTQYF. The CDR3 DNA follows: TGTGCCAGCAGCTGGGGGGGGTCCCGGGATACGCAGTATTTT.

This clonotype was observed at least ten times. The chain couples TRBV12-3 or TRBV12-4 to TRBJ2-2; D gene unclear. The V and J ends lost 8 bases and 1 base respectively, with 8 bases between them. The CDR3 sequence is 13 residues long. This chain's CDR3 is CASRQKNTGELFF. CDR3 nucleotide sequence: TGTGCCAGCCGTCAGAAGAACACCGGGGAGCTGTTTTTT.

This clonotype was counted many times. The chain is built from TRBV24-1 and TRBJ2-7; D perhaps matches TRBD1 (6 bases). The ends were cut back, 2 bases at V and 6 bases at J, with 16 bases in the middle. Germline CDR1 and CDR2: KGHDR and SFDVKD. The CDR3 has 15 residues. CDR3 protein: CATSDSRGSGVEQYF. Here the CDR3 DNA reads TGTGCCACCAGTGATTCCAGGGGCAGTGGCGTCGAGCAGTACTTC.